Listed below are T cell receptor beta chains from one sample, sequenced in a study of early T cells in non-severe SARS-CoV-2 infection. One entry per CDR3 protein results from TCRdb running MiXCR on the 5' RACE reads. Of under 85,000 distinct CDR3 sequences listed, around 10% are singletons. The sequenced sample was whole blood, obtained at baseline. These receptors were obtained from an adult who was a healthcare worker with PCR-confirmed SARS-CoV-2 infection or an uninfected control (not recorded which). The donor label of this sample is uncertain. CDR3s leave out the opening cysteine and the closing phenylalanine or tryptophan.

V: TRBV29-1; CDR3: SVGSNTGYEQY
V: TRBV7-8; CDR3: ASSPGRDEQY
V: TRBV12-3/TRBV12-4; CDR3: ARGGRDGYGYT
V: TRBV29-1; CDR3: SVQWDTEAF
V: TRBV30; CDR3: AWRQQVYTEAF
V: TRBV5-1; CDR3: ASSLSRDTQY
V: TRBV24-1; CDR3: ATSDSGTTNEQF
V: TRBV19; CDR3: ASMRQINEKLF
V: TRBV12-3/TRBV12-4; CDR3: ASSFLGTSGDTQY
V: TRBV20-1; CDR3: SATQIPGLAGYNEQF
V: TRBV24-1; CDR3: ANSDSQPLAGSYNEQF
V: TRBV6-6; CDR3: ASSYGRFPSGNTIY
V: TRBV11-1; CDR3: ASSPRGSSYEQY
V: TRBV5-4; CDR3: ASSWGRRNTGELF
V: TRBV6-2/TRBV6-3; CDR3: ASSWDNVGANVLT
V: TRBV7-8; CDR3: ASSLASETQY
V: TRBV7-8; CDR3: ASSLLGPGTEAF
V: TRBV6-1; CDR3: ASSDSGTTSYEQY
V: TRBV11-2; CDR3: ASSLLPLASGGPGTDTQY
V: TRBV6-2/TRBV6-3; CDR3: ASSYPSGSSSEQF
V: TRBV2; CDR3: ASSVYSNEQF
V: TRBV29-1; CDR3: SVAEDGYT
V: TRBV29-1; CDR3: SVTGQRNSYEQY
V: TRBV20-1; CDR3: SAIVGTVEQY
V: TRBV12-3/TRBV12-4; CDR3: ASSFGKLDGYT